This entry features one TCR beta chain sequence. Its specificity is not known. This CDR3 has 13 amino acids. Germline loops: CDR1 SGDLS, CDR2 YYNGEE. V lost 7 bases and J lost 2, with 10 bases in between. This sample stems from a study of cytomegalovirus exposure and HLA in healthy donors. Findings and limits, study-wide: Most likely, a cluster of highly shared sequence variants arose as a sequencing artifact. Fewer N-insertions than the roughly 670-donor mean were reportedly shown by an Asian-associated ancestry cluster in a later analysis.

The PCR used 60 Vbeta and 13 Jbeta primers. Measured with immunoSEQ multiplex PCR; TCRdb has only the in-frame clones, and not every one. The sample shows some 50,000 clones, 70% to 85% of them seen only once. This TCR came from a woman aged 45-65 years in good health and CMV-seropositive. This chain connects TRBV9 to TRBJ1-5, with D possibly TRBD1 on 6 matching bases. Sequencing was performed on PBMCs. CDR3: CASSRGGNQPQHF. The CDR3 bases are TGTGCCAGCTCCAGGGGTGGCAATCAGCCCCAGCATTTT.